This T cell receptor beta chain originates from a study of shared clonotypes between healthy human individuals. Over several immunoSEQ plates, each subset's genomic DNA was distributed in even portions. When replicate PCRs were run on sorted subsets, they used about 200 ng DNA, about 31,000 T cell genomes. Only in-frame clones appear in the TCRdb table, and some are missing; sequencing was by immunoSEQ multiplex PCR. The sample yields around 600,000 clones, approximately 95% seen once. CDR1 and CDR2 from the germline V gene are LNHNV and YYDKDF (reference sequence). Trimming stripped 5 bases from V and 0 bases from J, with 7 bases between. The CDR3 has 13 amino acids. Only CD45RO-negative cells positively selected for CCR7 counted as naive CD8 cells, so terminally differentiated effector memory CD45RA+ cells were excluded. Everyone who donated was a Caucasian adult who lived in Nashville, Tennessee.

The sample taken for sequencing was naive CD8+ T cells sorted from blood. This sequence originates from a woman aged 30 to 39 in good health. This sequence joins TRBV15 and TRBJ2-5; D unclear. CDR3 sequence reads: CATSGVNQETQYF. The DNA for the CDR3 is TGTGCCACCAGCGGAGTAAACCAAGAGACCCAGTACTTC.